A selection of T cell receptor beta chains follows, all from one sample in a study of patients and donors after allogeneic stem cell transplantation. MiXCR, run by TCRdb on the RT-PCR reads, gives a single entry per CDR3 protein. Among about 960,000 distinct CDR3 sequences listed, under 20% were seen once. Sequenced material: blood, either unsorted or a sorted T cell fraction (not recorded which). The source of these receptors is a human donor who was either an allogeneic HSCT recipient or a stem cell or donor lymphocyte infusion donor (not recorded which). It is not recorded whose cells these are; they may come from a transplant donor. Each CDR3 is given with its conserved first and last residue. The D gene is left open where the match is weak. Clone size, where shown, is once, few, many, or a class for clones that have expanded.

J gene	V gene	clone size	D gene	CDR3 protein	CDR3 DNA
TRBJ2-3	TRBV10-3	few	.	CAISSREGDTQYF	TGTGCCATCAGTTCCAGGGAAGGCGATACGCAGTATTTT
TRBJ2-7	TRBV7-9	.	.	CASSSGPSKALYF	TGTGCCAGCAGCTCGGGACCCTCCAAGGCTTTGTACTTC
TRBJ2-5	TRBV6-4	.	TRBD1	CASSEDRDQETQYF	TGTGCCAGCAGTGAAGACAGGGACCAAGAGACCCAGTACTTC
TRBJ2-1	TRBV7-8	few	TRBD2	CASGLAKLAGVYNEQFF	TGTGCCAGCGGCTTAGCGAAACTAGCGGGAGTCTACAATGAGCAGTTCTTC
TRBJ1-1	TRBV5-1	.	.	CASTKGRDTEAFF	TGCGCCAGCACGAAAGGGCGGGACACTGAAGCTTTCTTT
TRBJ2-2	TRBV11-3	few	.	CASSLIRTGELFF	TGTGCCAGCAGCTTAATTAGGACCGGGGAGCTGTTTTTT
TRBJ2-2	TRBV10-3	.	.	CAISVMGPGELFF	TGTGCCATCAGTGTAATGGGACCCGGGGAGCTGTTTTTT
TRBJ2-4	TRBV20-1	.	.	CSARVQRTLAKNIQYF	TGCAGTGCTAGAGTTCAGCGGACCCTAGCCAAAAACATTCAGTACTTC
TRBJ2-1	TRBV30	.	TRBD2	CAWSGRLAGSYNEQFF	TGTGCCTGGAGTGGACGGCTAGCGGGCTCCTACAATGAGCAGTTCTTC
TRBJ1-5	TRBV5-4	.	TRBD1	CASSLQGASQPQHF	TGTGCCAGCAGCTTGCAGGGGGCATCTCAGCCCCAGCATTTT
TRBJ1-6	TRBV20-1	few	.	CSARVVGDNSPLHF	TGCAGTGCTAGAGTGGTCGGGGACAATTCACCCCTCCACTTT
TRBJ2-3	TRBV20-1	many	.	CSASSSGGTDTQYF	TGCAGTGCCTCCTCCAGCGGAGGCACAGATACGCAGTATTTT
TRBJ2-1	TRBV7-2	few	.	CASSSPPQRWDNEQFF	TGTGCCAGCAGCTCCCCCCCCCAAAGGTGGGACAATGAGCAGTTCTTC
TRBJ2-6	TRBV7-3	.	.	CASSLTHSGANVLTF	TGTGCCAGCAGCTTAACTCATTCTGGGGCCAACGTCCTGACTTTC
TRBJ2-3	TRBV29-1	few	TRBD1	CSADSGQGSTDTQYF	TGCAGCGCTGACTCTGGACAGGGATCTACAGATACGCAGTATTTT
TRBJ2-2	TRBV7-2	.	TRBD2	CASSPGTSGESGELFF	TGTGCCAGCAGTCCCGGGACTAGCGGGGAATCCGGGGAGCTGTTTTTT
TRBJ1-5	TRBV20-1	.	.	CSASIVGNQPQHF	TGCAGTGCTAGCATCGTTGGGAATCAGCCCCAGCATTTT
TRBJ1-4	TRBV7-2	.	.	CASSLQGTATNEKLFF	TGTGCCAGCAGCTTACAGGGGACGGCTACTAATGAAAAACTGTTTTTT
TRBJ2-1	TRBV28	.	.	CASTTYNEQFF	TGTGCCAGCACAACCTACAATGAGCAGTTCTTC
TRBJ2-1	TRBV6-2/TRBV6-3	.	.	CASSYQGLLLGEQFF	TGTGCCAGCAGCTACCAGGGACTCTTACTAGGGGAGCAGTTCTTC
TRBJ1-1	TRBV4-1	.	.	CASSQLSGGTNTEAFF	TGCGCCAGCAGCCAACTCAGTGGAGGGACGAACACTGAAGCTTTCTTT
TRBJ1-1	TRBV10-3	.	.	CAISDSGATEAFF	TGTGCCATCAGTGACTCGGGGGCCACTGAAGCTTTCTTT
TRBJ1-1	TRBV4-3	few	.	CASSHSIAGLEAFF	TGCGCCAGCAGCCATTCAATTGCAGGGTTAGAAGCTTTCTTT
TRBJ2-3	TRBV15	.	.	CATSRDLKASTDTQYF	TGTGCCACCAGCAGAGATCTTAAAGCGAGCACAGATACGCAGTATTTT
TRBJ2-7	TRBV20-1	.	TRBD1	CSALNGDRGYEQYF	TGCAGTGCTCTGAATGGGGACAGGGGCTACGAGCAGTACTTC
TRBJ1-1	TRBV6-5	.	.	CASSRNTEAYF	TGTGCCAGCAGTAGGAACACTGAAGCTTACTTT
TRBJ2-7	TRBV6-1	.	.	CASTQFQGILGEQYF	TGTGCCAGCACCCAATTCCAGGGGATATTGGGCGAGCAGTACTTC
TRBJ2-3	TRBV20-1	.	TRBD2	CSALTSGGSTDTQYF	TGCAGTGCTCTGACTAGCGGGGGGAGCACAGATACGCAGTATTTT
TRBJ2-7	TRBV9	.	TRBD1	CASSVDRGKGEQYF	TGTGCCAGCAGCGTCGACAGGGGGAAGGGGGAGCAGTACTTC
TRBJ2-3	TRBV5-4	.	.	CASSLAPGRTDTQYF	TGTGCCAGCAGCTTGGCTCCCGGACGAACAGATACGCAGTATTTT
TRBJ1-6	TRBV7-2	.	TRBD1	CASSRSTGGNSPLHF	TGTGCCAGCAGCCGATCGACAGGGGGCAATTCACCCCTCCACTTT
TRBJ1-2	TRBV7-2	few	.	CAGGWKETGDYGYTF	TGTGCCGGGGGGTGGAAGGAGACTGGTGACTATGGCTACACCTTC
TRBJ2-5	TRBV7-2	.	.	CASSLLSLGGPGETQYF	TGTGCCAGCAGCTTACTCAGTTTAGGGGGGCCTGGGGAGACCCAGTACTTC
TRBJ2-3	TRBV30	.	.	CAWSVGGLADTQYF	TGTGCCTGGAGTGTAGGAGGGCTCGCAGATACGCAGTATTTT
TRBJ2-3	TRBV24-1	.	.	CATSLGRGPSTDTQYF	TGTGCCACCAGCCTCGGGCGGGGGCCCAGCACAGATACGCAGTATTTT
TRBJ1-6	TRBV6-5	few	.	CASSTGTSPLHF	TGTGCCAGCAGTACCGGCACTTCACCCCTCCACTTT
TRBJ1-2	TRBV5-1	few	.	CASSLETPYGYTF	TGCGCCAGCAGCTTAGAGACCCCTTATGGCTACACCTTC